This T cell receptor (beta chain) was observed in a study of regulatory T cells in long-lasting Graves disease. Investigators prepared the TCR beta libraries by applying iRepertoire HTBI primers and Arm-PCR of CDR3 regions. TCRdb ran MiXCR on the multiplex PCR reads and lists one entry per CDR3 protein. Of some 330,000 distinct CDR3 sequences listed, 12% are singletons. Study-level results: Favored usage of TRBV28, TRBJ1-2 and TRBJ2-5 was recorded in persistent disease.

Concerning this clonotype itself: Its matching antigen is unknown.

Germline CDR1 reads DFQATT; CDR2 reads SNEGSKA (reference sequence). V lost 6 bases to trimming and J lost 0 bases; unmatched junction nucleotides: 4. The CDR3 loop spans 14 amino acids. As to time point: newly diagnosed GD, antithyroid drugs for less than 3 months. PBMC RNA was the source of the TCR library. Patients of an endocrinology department in Xi'an, China, were included. A roughly 8.1-milliliter sample of peripheral blood was drawn into EDTA tubes. These records were also assigned to another study, of T cells in Graves' hyperthyroidism and ophthalmopathy. Per that study: Clinicians diagnosed patients from clinical symptoms, serum thyroxine and TRAb, thyroid ultrasound and orbital computed tomography.

The chain joins TRBV20-1 to TRBJ2-7, with 11 positions matching TRBD1. The sequence came from a woman under 30 with Graves disease. Material: peripheral blood mononuclear cells (PBMCs), obtained at new diagnosis, from a patient treated with antithyroid drugs. The CDR3 nucleotides read TGCAGTGCCCGGACAGGGGGCGACTCCTACGAGCAGTACTTC. This gives the protein CSARTGGDSYEQYF.